This T cell receptor beta chain was recovered during a study of blood T cell repertoires in COVID-19 (dated by TCRdb to the early 2020s). About the study as a whole: Samples covering the acute and convalescent phases of COVID-19 were provided by collaborators in the United States, Italy and Spain. The material from the prospective study consisted of cDNA or gDNA derived from T cells, B-cell-depleted T cells, or PBMCs. Subjects who had been exposed to COVID-19, were actively infected with it, or had recovered from it provided the deeply sampled blood TCRbeta repertoires that made up the dataset. The repertoires were made available in a free public database intended to serve as a resource for research on the immune response to SARS-CoV-2. Samples were obtained from the ongoing ImmuneRACE study (first 160 participants) and from some 1,300 subjects provided by 6 global collaborators. The sample metadata nearly always contained a de-identified subject ID, COVID-19 status, age in years and sex. Where available, HLA class I and class II types were taken from metadata supplied by the sample provider and were not determined by assay-based typing. What the authors observed across the whole study: How much clinical and demographic metadata was included differed by source and by participant, and the metadata was provided uncurated.

Based on the germline V gene, the CDR1 and CDR2 sequences are SGHAT and FQNNGV. The CDR3 covers 13 residues, taking in both the cysteine and the phenylalanine. The sequence is cut down to CDR3 DNA, 39 bases in frame from base 1. V was cut back by 6 bases and J by 6 bases, leaving a gap of 14 bases between them. Whole blood was collected in K2EDTA tubes by collaborating institutions according to the institutions' own protocols. For TCRbeta analysis, collaborator samples were shipped as frozen whole blood, as isolated PBMCs, or as DNA extracted from either sample type. Comments on this clone: Its antigen remains unidentified. Base qualities were left out, and no much larger clone turns up one base away. The sample carries other DNA sequences with the same CDR3.

TCRbeta CDR3 regions were amplified from genomic DNA using the immunoSEQ Assay, a bias-controlled multiplex PCR. Turning to the authors' computational methods: The number of nucleated cells in each sample was estimated by amplification of reference gene primers within the assay. Sequence reads were collapsed and filtered to measure the absolute abundance of every unique TCRbeta CDR3 rearrangement. For each sample, productive Simpson clonality was calculated by taking the square root of Simpson's diversity index across productive rearrangements. The table comes from immuneACCESS by way of TCRdb, which keeps in-frame sequences with V and J called. Part of the clones is missing from these tables; in studies checked, under half for an unresolved V gene and the rest for unknown reasons. The V and J calls and the clone size are those of that table, but D and trimming were determined from the DNA. Across this sample there are about 120,000 clones, with 70% to 90% seen only once. The ten largest clones capture almost 0.9% of the sample.

This sequence was found in a woman between 50 and 59 years old with active or convalescent COVID-19. The sample comprised peripheral blood. The V gene is TRBV11-2 and the J gene is TRBJ1-2, with the D gene call left open. The CDR3 corresponds to CASSSGYAHGYTF. The DNA sequence is TGTGCCAGCAGTTCCGGGTACGCCCATGGCTACACCTTC.